This TCR beta chain was recovered during a study of cytomegalovirus exposure and HLA in healthy donors. Both 60 Vbeta primers and 13 Jbeta primers went into the PCR. The table came from immunoSEQ multiplex PCR; TCRdb's copy has only in-frame clones and leaves some out. This repertoire shows 100,000 to 150,000 clones, over 80% found once; its top ten account for 20%. Points on this clone: Its cognate antigen is unknown.

Trimming removed 6 bases from V and 2 bases from J; junction bases left unmatched: 5. Germline V gene sequence: CDR1 MDHEN, CDR2 SYDVKM. CDR3 length: 15 amino acids. Whole-study findings and limits: Donor immune exposure was known only as CMV serostatus. Reports showed the classifier diagnosing cytomegalovirus status with high specificity and sensitivity. The study put under 200 TCR beta chains on its list as cytomegalovirus-associated. Presence/absence comparisons presumed near-even sequencing depth among donors.

The material sequenced was PBMCs. The clonotype originates from a man aged 18-30 years in good health and CMV-seropositive. The chain couples TRBV28 to TRBJ1-3, with TRBD1 matching 9 bases. CDR3 residues: CASSAQGATGNTIYF. CDR3 DNA: TGTGCCAGCAGCGCACAGGGGGCGACTGGAAACACCATATATTTT.